Listed below are T cell receptor beta chains from one sample, sequenced in a study of T cells after yellow fever vaccination. MiXCR was run by TCRdb on the 5' RACE reads, yielding one entry per CDR3 protein. The repertoire includes about 26,000 distinct CDR3 sequences, less than 7% of them detected once, and approximately 12% sits in the top ten. Sequenced here: PBMCs, either bulk or a sorted T-cell subset (CD4+, CD8+, memory, or dextramer-sorted; not recorded which), sampled 15 days after the yellow fever booster vaccination. Receptors were obtained from a young man who received the YFV17D yellow fever vaccine. CDR3s include the opening cysteine and the closing phenylalanine or tryptophan. A D gene is named only where the DNA matches it firmly. Rows may omit the clone size; those that give it use once, few, many or a size class.

size: many
V: TRBV6-1
J: TRBJ2-7
D: -
DNA: TGTGCCAGCAGTGCTCGTCTGGAGCAGTACTTC
CDR3: CASSARLEQYF

size: many
V: TRBV27
J: TRBJ1-1
D: TRBD1
DNA: TGTGCCAGCAGTCAATACAGGGGTACTGAAGCTTTCTTT
CDR3: CASSQYRGTEAFF

size: many
V: TRBV6-1
J: TRBJ1-3
D: -
DNA: TGTGCCAGCAGTGAAGCTTCAGCCTCTGGAAACACCATATATTTT
CDR3: CASSEASASGNTIYF

size: many
V: TRBV7-2
J: TRBJ2-4
D: -
DNA: TGTGCCAGCTCATCGGGGCACCCCAACATTCAGTACTTC
CDR3: CASSSGHPNIQYF

size: once
V: TRBV5-6
J: TRBJ2-7
D: -
DNA: TGTGCCATCAGCCCCGGGCTTTCCTGCGAGCAGTACTTC
CDR3: CAISPGLSCEQYF

size: many
V: TRBV12-3/TRBV12-4
J: TRBJ2-7
D: TRBD1
DNA: TGTGCCAGCAGTTTGGGGGAACAGGGGTACCACGAGCAGTACTTC
CDR3: CASSLGEQGYHEQYF

size: many
V: TRBV20-1
J: TRBJ2-6
D: -
DNA: TGCAGTGCTAGAATAGTTGGGGCCAACGTCCTGACTTTC
CDR3: CSARIVGANVLTF

size: many
V: TRBV29-1
J: TRBJ1-2
D: -
DNA: TGCAGCGTTCGCGGGGGGGGTGGCTACACCTTC
CDR3: CSVRGGGGYTF

size: many
V: TRBV5-1
J: TRBJ1-2
D: TRBD1
DNA: TGCGCCAGCAGCTTAAACACAGGGGGCCTTGGTGGCTACACCTTC
CDR3: CASSLNTGGLGGYTF

size: many
V: TRBV5-5
J: TRBJ2-7
D: TRBD2
DNA: TGTGCCAGCAGCCGAGGACTAGCGGATTGCTACGAGCAGTACTTC
CDR3: CASSRGLADCYEQYF

size: many
V: TRBV6-5
J: TRBJ2-5
D: -
DNA: TGTGCCAGCAGCTCAGCCCCATCCGGGCCAGGGAGGACCCAGTACTTC
CDR3: CASSSAPSGPGRTQYF

size: -
V: TRBV5-4
J: TRBJ2-7
D: -
DNA: TGTGCCAGCAGCTCCCCCCAGGGGATGTCCTACGAGCAGTACTTC
CDR3: CASSSPQGMSYEQYF

size: many
V: TRBV24-1
J: TRBJ1-2
D: -
DNA: TGTGCCACCAGCTCCGGGACACCCTATGGCTACACCTTC
CDR3: CATSSGTPYGYTF

size: many
V: TRBV29-1
J: TRBJ2-1
D: -
DNA: TGCAGCGTTGAAGGATACAAGACCTCCTACAATGAGCAGTTCTTC
CDR3: CSVEGYKTSYNEQFF

size: many
V: TRBV20-1
J: TRBJ2-1
D: -
DNA: TGCAGTGCTACGATTAGCGGTTACAATGAGCAGTTCTTC
CDR3: CSATISGYNEQFF

size: many
V: TRBV7-8
J: TRBJ1-1
D: -
DNA: TGTGCCAGCAGCTCCAGGGGAAACACTGAAGCTTTCTTT
CDR3: CASSSRGNTEAFF

size: many
V: TRBV20-1
J: TRBJ2-5
D: -
DNA: TGCTGTGCTAGAGATCCGGGGTGGTCACAGAATACGGAGACCCAGTACTTC
CDR3: CCARDPGWSQNTETQYF

size: many
V: TRBV18
J: TRBJ2-5
D: TRBD2
DNA: TGTGCCAGCTCACCACGGACTAGCGGGGCCGAAATTCAAGAGACCCAGTACTTC
CDR3: CASSPRTSGAEIQETQYF

size: many
V: TRBV27
J: TRBJ1-2
D: -
DNA: TGTGCCAGCAGTTTTGTTCCAGCTAACTATGGCTACACCTTC
CDR3: CASSFVPANYGYTF

size: many
V: TRBV29-1
J: TRBJ2-7
D: -
DNA: TGCAGCACTACAGGGTACCTCTACGAGCAGTACTTC
CDR3: CSTTGYLYEQYF

size: many
V: TRBV5-1
J: TRBJ2-6
D: TRBD1
DNA: TGCGCCAGCAGCCCGCACCTCCCGGGACAGGGGTATGGGGCCAACGTCCTGACTTTC
CDR3: CASSPHLPGQGYGANVLTF

size: many
V: TRBV20-1
J: TRBJ2-7
D: -
DNA: TGCAGTGCTACTGAGACTACTTCCTACGAGCAGTACTTC
CDR3: CSATETTSYEQYF

size: many
V: TRBV10-3
J: TRBJ2-1
D: -
DNA: TGTGCCATCAGGAGAGGGCAGCTCGATAACTACAATGAGCAGTTCTTC
CDR3: CAIRRGQLDNYNEQFF

size: many
V: TRBV20-1
J: TRBJ1-1
D: -
DNA: TGCAGTGCTAGCGGAGGGGCGATCACTGAAGCTTTCTTT
CDR3: CSASGGAITEAFF

size: many
V: TRBV4-3
J: TRBJ2-6
D: -
DNA: TGCGCCAGCAGCCAAGATCTTGCCCAGGGGAGGTACTCTGGGGCCAACGTCCTGACTTTC
CDR3: CASSQDLAQGRYSGANVLTF

size: many
V: TRBV20-1
J: TRBJ1-2
D: -
DNA: TGCAGTGCACCGGTCCAAAACTATGGCTACACCTTC
CDR3: CSAPVQNYGYTF

size: many
V: TRBV12-3/TRBV12-4
J: TRBJ2-3
D: -
DNA: TGTGCCAGCAGACTCACAGATACGCAGTATTTT
CDR3: CASRLTDTQYF

size: many
V: TRBV5-1
J: TRBJ2-3
D: -
DNA: TGCGCCAGCAGCTTCGAATCCACAGATACGCAGTATTTT
CDR3: CASSFESTDTQYF

size: many
V: TRBV10-3
J: TRBJ2-5
D: -
DNA: TGTGCCATCAGTAAGGGGAATTCCGGAGGCCAAGAGACCCAGTACTTC
CDR3: CAISKGNSGGQETQYF

size: many
V: TRBV5-1
J: TRBJ2-7
D: -
DNA: TGCGCCAGCAGCTTGGGCGGACAGTTATCTGAGCAGTACTTC
CDR3: CASSLGGQLSEQYF

size: many
V: TRBV28
J: TRBJ2-7
D: TRBD1
DNA: TGTGCCAGCAGTCCCGGCGGGACAGGGGACTACGAGCAGTACTTC
CDR3: CASSPGGTGDYEQYF

size: many
V: TRBV5-1
J: TRBJ2-2
D: TRBD2
DNA: TGCGCCAGCAGCTCGCGCCCCCCCGCGGGGGCCGGGGAGCTGTTTTTT
CDR3: CASSSRPPAGAGELFF

size: many
V: TRBV6-1
J: TRBJ1-4
D: TRBD1
DNA: TGTGCCAGCAGCAATCCTATGACAGGGAATGAAAAACTGTTTTTT
CDR3: CASSNPMTGNEKLFF

size: many
V: TRBV18
J: TRBJ1-6
D: -
DNA: TGTGCCAGCTCACCGGACGTTGCGAACTCACCCCTCCACTTT
CDR3: CASSPDVANSPLHF

size: many
V: TRBV20-1
J: TRBJ2-3
D: -
DNA: TGCAGTGCTAGAGACCTAACAGTGGGTGATACGCAGTATTTT
CDR3: CSARDLTVGDTQYF

size: many
V: TRBV20-1
J: TRBJ1-2
D: -
DNA: TGCAGTGCTTCACCCGACAGCGCCGGCAGCTATGGCTACACCTTC
CDR3: CSASPDSAGSYGYTF

size: many
V: TRBV6-5
J: TRBJ1-5
D: -
DNA: TGTGCCAGTCAAAGGGCTAGCAATCAGCCCCAGCATTTT
CDR3: CASQRASNQPQHF

size: many
V: TRBV3-1
J: TRBJ2-7
D: -
DNA: TGTGCCAGCAGCCAGGGAATCTACGAGCAGTACTTC
CDR3: CASSQGIYEQYF

size: many
V: TRBV5-1
J: TRBJ2-3
D: -
DNA: TGCGCCAGCAAATCCACAGATACGCAGTATTTT
CDR3: CASKSTDTQYF

size: many
V: TRBV10-3
J: TRBJ2-7
D: -
DNA: TGTGCCATCTCCTGGGACCCCTTCTCCTACGAGCAGTACTTC
CDR3: CAISWDPFSYEQYF

size: few
V: TRBV5-4
J: TRBJ1-1
D: -
DNA: TGTGCCAGCACCGACGGCAGGGGCACTGAAGCTTTCTTT
CDR3: CASTDGRGTEAFF